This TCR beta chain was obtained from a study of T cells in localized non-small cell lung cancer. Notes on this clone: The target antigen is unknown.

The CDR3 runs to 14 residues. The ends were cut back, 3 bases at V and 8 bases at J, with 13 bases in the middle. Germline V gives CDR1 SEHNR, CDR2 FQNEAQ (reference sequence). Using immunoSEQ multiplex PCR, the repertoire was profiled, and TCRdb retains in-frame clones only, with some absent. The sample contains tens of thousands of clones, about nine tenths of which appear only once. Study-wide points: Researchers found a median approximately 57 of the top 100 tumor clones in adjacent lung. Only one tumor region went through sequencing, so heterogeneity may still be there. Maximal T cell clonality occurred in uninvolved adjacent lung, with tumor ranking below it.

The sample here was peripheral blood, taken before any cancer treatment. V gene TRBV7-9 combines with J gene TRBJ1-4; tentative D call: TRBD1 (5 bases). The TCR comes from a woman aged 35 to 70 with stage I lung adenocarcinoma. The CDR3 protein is CASSFGAGSEKLFF. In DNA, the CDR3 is TGTGCCAGCAGCTTCGGGGCTGGTAGCGAAAAACTGTTTTTT.